This TCR beta chain was observed in a study of cytotoxic CD8 clonotypes in ibrutinib-treated CLL. Across the whole study: Partial responders roughly 25, complete 2; around twelve progressed and about 14 stayed in remission by median about 6 years. Collecting the response samples happened after a median approximately 11 months of treatment, with a range of 6 to 36.

The V end was cut by 0 bases, the J end by 5 bases, with 16 bases between. This CDR3 is built from 16 residues. Germline V gene sequence: CDR1 LGHNA, CDR2 YNFKEQ. Using immunoSEQ multiplex PCR, the repertoire was profiled, and TCRdb retains in-frame clones only, with some absent. The repertoire has around 25,000 clones, about two thirds of them found once; the top ten carry around 54%. This sample comprised PBMCs, obtained at disease progression, from a patient treated with ibrutinib. This receptor was taken from a human donor with chronic lymphocytic leukemia. The genes are TRBV4-2 and TRBJ1-2; D remains ambiguous. CDR3 sequence: CASSQDLWRMGYGYTF. CDR3 sequence (DNA): TGTGCCAGCAGCCAAGATCTGTGGCGGATGGGGTATGGCTACACCTTC.